Shown below are 25 T cell receptor beta chains from a single sample sequenced in a study of blood T cell repertoires in COVID-19. Sequenced by immunoSEQ multiplex PCR; TCRdb stores in-frame clones only, minus some. The sample has 200,000 to 300,000 clones; about 85% are singletons. The specimen was peripheral blood. All receptors come from a man aged 55 to 70 with acute or convalescent COVID-19.

The chain links TRBV7-2 to TRBJ2-5, with no clear D. V gave up 0 bases and J gave up 3 bases, with 8 bases separating them. Germline V gene sequence: CDR1 SGHTA, CDR2 FQGNSA. The CDR3 is made up of 14 amino acids. CDR3 sequence reads: CASSLARAKETQYF. In nucleotides, the CDR3 is TGTGCCAGCAGCTTAGCGCGAGCTAAAGAGACCCAGTACTTC. Full variable domain (rest looked up from reference TRBV7-2 and TRBJ2-5): GAGVSQSPSNKVTEKGKDVELRCDPISGHTALYWYRQSLGQGLEFLIYFQGNSAPDKSGLPSDRFSAERTGGSVSTLTIQRTQQEDSAVYLCASSLARAKETQYFGPGTRLLVL.

The J gene is TRBJ1-1, the V gene TRBV7-2, with D uncertain. Trimming left V 2 bases short and J 0 bases short, with 7 bases between. From germline, CDR1 is SGHTA and CDR2 FQGNSA. CDR3 length: 14 residues. DNA for the CDR3: TGTGCCAGCAGCTTACGCCAGATGAACACTGAAGCTTTCTTT. It is translated as CASSLRQMNTEAFF.

This clone was seen a single time. The genes are TRBV6-5 and TRBJ1-3; no clear D. CDR3 length: 14 amino acids. The germline V gene has CDR1 MNHEY and CDR2 SVGAGI. Trimming stripped 7 bases from V and 0 bases from J, with 10 bases between. The CDR3 sequence is CASKPQNSGNTIYF. The DNA for the CDR3 is TGTGCCAGCAAGCCACAGAACTCTGGAAACACCATATATTTT.

Comment on this clone: The sample carries other DNA sequences with the same CDR3. The chain couples TRBV7-9 to TRBJ1-6; a weak D match, TRBD1 (6 bases). V lost 1 base and J 5 bases, leaving 9 bases between the germline ends. CDR3 size: 15 residues. Germline V gene data show CDR1 as SEHNR and CDR2 as FQNEAQ (reference sequence). As DNA, the CDR3 is TGTGCCAGCAGCTTAGGAGGGGGGGATAATTCACCCCTCCACTTT. It is translated as CASSLGGGDNSPLHF.

This clone has only a few counts. The chain joins TRBV10-3 to TRBJ2-7; 12 positions match TRBD1. This CDR3 region has 20 residues. CDR1 and CDR2 from the germline V gene are ENHRY and SYGVKD. With V trimmed by 5 bases and J by 0 bases, 17 bases remained unmatched. The CDR3 coding sequence is TGTGCCATCAGTTTACGACTTACCGGGACAGGGGGCTCGACCTCCTACGAGCAGTACTTC. It yields the protein CAISLRLTGTGGSTSYEQYF.

This CDR3 reads CASSRLGGGGTQYF. For the CDR3, the DNA is TGCGCCAGCAGCCGCCTTGGGGGGGGTGGTACCCAGTACTTC. The chain links TRBV4-1 to TRBJ2-5; the match to TRBD2 covers 7 bases. The CDR3 contains 14 residues. The germline CDR1 and CDR2 sequences are MGHRA and YSYEKL. V lost 4 bases, J lost 8 bases, and 10 bases stayed unmatched.

This clone was detected once. The chain combines TRBV9 with TRBJ1-3; no reliable D call. This CDR3 has 15 residues. Per germline, CDR1 SGDLS and CDR2 YYNGEE. Trimming removed 3 bases from V and 4 bases from J, with 14 bases in between. The CDR3 DNA reads TGTGCCAGCAGCGGCCCTCTCCGGGAGGGAAACACCATATATTTT. Amino acid sequence: CASSGPLREGNTIYF.

A single count supports this clone. The chain combines TRBV5-5 with TRBJ2-2; D uncertain. CDR3 length: 16 residues. Germline V gene lookup returns CDR1 SGHKS and CDR2 YYEKEE (reference sequence). V was pared by 2 bases and J by 0 bases, with 11 bases between. The CDR3 here is CASSFIPRSNTGELFF. CDR3 coding DNA: TGTGCCAGCAGCTTTATCCCTCGTTCGAACACCGGGGAGCTGTTTTTT.

The genes are TRBV12-5 and TRBJ2-3; D is uncertain. CDR1 LGHNT and CDR2 FRNRAP come from the germline V gene. The CDR3 consists of 12 residues. The V gene lost 3 bases and the J gene lost 2 bases, with 3 bases spanning the gap. The CDR3 loop is CASGFLTDTQYF. The CDR3, as DNA: TGTGCTAGTGGTTTCCTCACAGATACGCAGTATTTT.

As DNA, the CDR3 is TGCGCCAGCAGACCCAGCCTAGCGGGTTACAATGAGCAGTTCTTC. Its translation: CASRPSLAGYNEQFF. This chain joins TRBV4-3 and TRBJ2-1, with TRBD2 matching 8 bases. The CDR3 runs 15 residues. Germline V gives CDR1 LGHNA, CDR2 YSLEER. V was pared by 6 bases and J by 4 bases, with 8 bases of the junction left unmatched.

The chain uses TRBV5-6 and TRBJ2-2; weak D call: TRBD1 (5 bases). CDR3 length: 17 amino acids. Germline V gives CDR1 SGHDT, CDR2 YYEEEE. Deletions cut 1 base from V and 0 bases from J, with 13 bases between. CDR3 DNA: TGTGCCAGCAGCTTGCCTGGTCAGGGCGCGAACACCGGGGAGCTGTTTTTT. It yields the protein CASSLPGQGANTGELFF.

Remarks on this clone: This same CDR3 is encoded by further DNA sequences in the sample. This rearrangement joins TRBV30 to TRBJ2-1, with 9 bases aligning to TRBD2. V lost 0 bases to trimming and J lost 5 bases; unmatched junction nucleotides: 5. Looked up from germline, CDR1 is GTSNPN and CDR2 is SVGIG (reference sequence). There are 15 residues in the CDR3. The CDR3 region has the DNA TGTGCCTGGAGTGTAGGGCTAGCGGGGCACAATGAGCAGTTCTTC. This encodes CAWSVGLAGHNEQFF.

The V call is TRBV7-8, the J call TRBJ2-3, with D possibly matching TRBD2 (6 bases). V was clipped by 1 base and J by 2 bases, with 16 bases between them. Germline-derived CDR1 and CDR2 are SGHVS and FQNEAQ. This CDR3 contains 17 residues. CDR3 coding DNA: TGTGCCAGCAGCTTAGTAGCCAGCCGGAGGGCCACAGATACGCAGTATTTT. Protein sequence: CASSLVASRRATDTQYF.

The J gene is TRBJ1-2, the V gene TRBV5-4, with 11 bases that match TRBD1. Germline CDR1 reads SGHNT; CDR2 reads YYREEE (reference sequence). CDR3 length: 18 residues. V trimming: 0 bases; J trimming: 4 bases; junction bases outside the gene matches: 11. This CDR3 reads CASSLERTGGAGIYGYTF. The CDR3 DNA reads TGTGCCAGCAGCTTGGAGAGGACAGGGGGCGCAGGTATCTATGGCTACACCTTC.

CDR3 DNA: TGTGCCAGCAGCGCGGGACAGGGGGATGGCTACACCTTC. This translates into CASSAGQGDGYTF. The chain uses TRBV9 and TRBJ1-2; 11 bases agree with TRBD1. After removal of 3 bases from V and 6 bases from J, the junction contained 1 base not matched to a gene. CDR1 is SGDLS and CDR2 is YYNGEE in the germline V gene. CDR3 size: 13 residues.

The genes are TRBV30 and TRBJ1-1; D possibly corresponds to TRBD1 (5 bases). Germline V gives CDR1 GTSNPN, CDR2 SVGIG (reference sequence). V was shortened by 8 bases and J by 1 base, with 11 bases between the two germline ends. CDR3 length: 12 amino acids. CDR3 sequence reads: CARAGGNTEAFF. The DNA of the CDR3 is TGTGCCCGGGCGGGGGGGAACACTGAAGCTTTCTTT.

This rearrangement joins TRBV11-2 to TRBJ2-2, with D maybe TRBD2 (5 bases). Trimming took 5 bases from V and 6 from J, leaving 13 bases between them. Germline V gene data show CDR1 as SGHAT and CDR2 as FQNNGV. The CDR3 extends over 14 amino acids. CDR3 residues: CASSVTSGAGELFF. The CDR3 DNA reads TGTGCCAGCAGCGTCACAAGCGGCGCCGGGGAGCTGTTTTTT.

This chain connects TRBV5-1 to TRBJ2-1; 11 bases match TRBD1. Germline assignment: CDR1 SGHRS and CDR2 YFSETQ. This CDR3 spans 14 amino acids. Trimming took 4 bases from V and 7 from J; bases not matched to a gene: 4. The CDR3 loop is CASSAGQGVNEQFF. CDR3 bases: TGCGCCAGCAGCGCGGGACAGGGGGTGAATGAGCAGTTCTTC.

This chain links TRBV28 with TRBJ2-7; tentatively, D is TRBD1 (6 bases). From germline, CDR1 is MDHEN and CDR2 SYDVKM. V shed 3 bases and J shed 4 bases, with 19 bases lying between them. This CDR3 region has 16 residues. For the CDR3, the DNA is TGTGCCAGCAGTTTGGGGGCTGGGGGATGGGAGTACGAGCAGTACTTC. Protein sequence: CASSLGAGGWEYEQYF.

The genes are TRBV6-5 and TRBJ2-3; 7 positions agree with TRBD1. Germline trimming cut 6 bases from V and 4 bases from J; bases unmatched to any gene: 4. This CDR3 region has 13 residues. From germline, CDR1 is MNHEY and CDR2 SVGAGI. CDR3 in amino acids: CASSFDRADTQYF. The CDR3 DNA is TGTGCCAGCAGCTTCGACAGGGCAGATACGCAGTATTTT.

The V call is TRBV9, the J call TRBJ2-7, with D tentatively TRBD2 (5 bases). Trimming left V 0 bases short and J 6 bases short, with 10 bases between. Per the germline V gene, CDR1 is SGDLS and CDR2 is YYNGEE. There are 13 residues in the CDR3. This chain's CDR3 is CASSVVMEAEQYF. In DNA form, the CDR3 reads TGTGCCAGCAGCGTAGTTATGGAGGCCGAGCAGTACTTC. The full variable domain, in which reference TRBV9 and TRBJ2-7 provide the parts outside the CDR3, is DSGVTQTPKHLITATGQRVTLRCSPRSGDLSVYWYQQSLDQGLQFLIQYYNGEERAKGNILERFSAQQFPDLHSELNLSSLELGDSALYFCASSVVMEAEQYFGPGTRLTVT.

This clone was observed a single time. The J gene is TRBJ2-3, the V gene TRBV3-1 (or the pseudogene TRBV3-2), with 8 bases aligning to TRBD2. The junction had 1 base not matched to a gene; V was cut back by 1 base and J by 1 base. CDR3 length: 15 residues. Germline CDR1 and CDR2: LGHDT and YNNKEL (reference sequence). The CDR3 nucleotides are TGTGCCAGCAGCCAAGTTAGCGGGGGCACAGATACGCAGTATTTT. It translates to CASSQVSGGTDTQYF.

This rearrangement joins TRBV4-1 to TRBJ2-3; TRBD2 matches at 7 bases. The CDR3 is 19 residues long. The germline gives CDR1 MGHRA, CDR2 YSYEKL. Trimming cost V 0 bases and J 0 bases; bases outside gene matches: 12. CDR3 in amino acids: CASSQERGASGASTDTQYF. The CDR3 coding sequence is TGCGCCAGCAGCCAAGAACGGGGTGCTAGCGGAGCTAGCACAGATACGCAGTATTTT.

The gene calls are TRBV5-8 and TRBJ2-7, with D possibly being TRBD2 (5 bases). The V end was cut by 4 bases, the J end by 0 bases, with 14 bases between. There are 15 residues in the CDR3. Germline CDR1 SGHTS, CDR2 YDEGEE. CDR3 region: CASSGRGSGSYEQYF. CDR3 sequence (DNA): TGTGCCAGCAGCGGCCGGGGTTCTGGCTCCTACGAGCAGTACTTC.

The V gene is TRBV10-1, the J gene TRBJ2-7; 11 bases fit TRBD2. The CDR3 totals 16 residues. The germline V gene has CDR1 WNHNN and CDR2 SYGVQD (reference sequence). Germline trimming cut 6 bases from V and 3 bases from J; bases unmatched to any gene: 10. The CDR3, as DNA: TGCGCCAGCAGCGAAGGACTAGCGGGTTCGTACTACGAGCAGTACTTC. It encodes CASSEGLAGSYYEQYF.